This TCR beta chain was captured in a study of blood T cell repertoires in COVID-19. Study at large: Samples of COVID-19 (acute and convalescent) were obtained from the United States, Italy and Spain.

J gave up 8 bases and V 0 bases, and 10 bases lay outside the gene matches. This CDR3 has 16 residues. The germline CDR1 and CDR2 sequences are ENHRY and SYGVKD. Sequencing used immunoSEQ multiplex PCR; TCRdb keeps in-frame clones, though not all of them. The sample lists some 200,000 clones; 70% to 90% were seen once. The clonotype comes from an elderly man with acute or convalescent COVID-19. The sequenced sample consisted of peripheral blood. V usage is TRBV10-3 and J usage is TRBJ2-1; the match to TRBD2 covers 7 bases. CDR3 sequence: CAISESKGLPVDEQFF. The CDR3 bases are TGTGCCATCAGTGAGTCCAAGGGACTACCCGTGGATGAGCAGTTCTTC.